The 14 T cell receptor beta chains reported below all come from one sample, sequenced in a study of CD8 T cells in ankylosing spondylitis. One entry per CDR3 protein results from TCRdb running MiXCR on the 5' RACE reads. The sample has some 220,000 distinct CDR3 sequences; approximately 7.6% are singletons. Sample: blood, either unsorted or a sorted T cell fraction (not recorded which). Receptor source: a female donor with ankylosing spondylitis or in good health (not recorded which).

This clonotype was observed many times. This chain uses TRBV24-1 with TRBJ2-1; perhaps TRBD2 as D (6 bases). The ends were cut back, 4 bases at V and 7 bases at J, with 13 bases in the middle. Per the germline V gene, CDR1 is KGHDR and CDR2 is SFDVKD. This CDR3 is built from 14 residues. In DNA form, the CDR3 reads TGTGCCACCAGTGAAGTCGGGAGTCTGAATGAGCAGTTCTTC. This translates into CATSEVGSLNEQFF.

This clonotype was detected ten times or more. The V gene is TRBV20-1, the J gene TRBJ2-7; a possible D gene is TRBD2 (5 bases). Germline V gives CDR1 DFQATT, CDR2 SNEGSKA (reference sequence). The CDR3 sequence is 12 residues long. The V end lost 0 bases, the J end lost 7 bases, and 10 bases lay between the germline ends. The CDR3 sequence: CSARDLRGEQYF. In nucleotides, the CDR3 is TGCAGTGCTAGAGATCTCCGAGGGGAGCAGTACTTC.

This clonotype was counted a few times. The V and J genes are TRBV10-3 and TRBJ2-3, with TRBD2 matching over 14 bases. This CDR3 region has 19 residues. V trimming: 6 bases; J trimming: 3 bases; junction bases outside the gene matches: 14. Looked up from germline, CDR1 is ENHRY and CDR2 is SYGVKD. For the CDR3, the DNA is TGTGCCATCAGCCACCTTCACGGACTAGCGGGAGGAGATACAGATACGCAGTATTTT. This sequence encodes CAISHLHGLAGGDTDTQYF.

The rearrangement joins TRBV24-1 to TRBJ2-2; 12 nucleotides match TRBD2. CDR3 length: 16 amino acids. The V and J ends lost 2 bases and 5 bases, in that order; junction bases with no gene match: 2. CDR1 is KGHDR, CDR2 SFDVKD, per germline. CDR3 in amino acids: CATSDYLAGGTGELFF. As DNA, the CDR3 is TGTGCCACCAGTGATTACCTAGCGGGAGGGACCGGGGAGCTGTTTTTT.

This clonotype was seen more than once but under ten times. V gene TRBV19 combines with J gene TRBJ1-5; D unresolved. Germline loops: CDR1 LNHDA, CDR2 SQIVND (reference sequence). The CDR3 contains 13 residues. The V and J ends lost 6 bases and 0 bases respectively, with 6 bases between them. The CDR3 spells CASRIHSNQPQHF. The CDR3 DNA reads as TGTGCCAGTAGAATACATAGCAATCAGCCCCAGCATTTT.

This clonotype was counted ten times or more. This chain connects TRBV7-3 to TRBJ1-1, with D hard to call. CDR1 and CDR2 (germline): SGHTA, FQGTGA. Trimming cost V 5 bases and J 5 bases, with 15 bases left between them. The CDR3 extends over 14 amino acids. The CDR3 loop reads CASSPSLAGTEAFF. The CDR3, as DNA: TGTGCCAGCAGCCCCTCTTTGGCGGGGACTGAAGCTTTCTTT.

This clonotype was seen only a few times. The V and J genes are TRBV4-3 and TRBJ2-2; TRBD2 matches at 7 bases. The trim removed 1 base at V and 5 bases at J, leaving 7 bases unmatched. Germline CDR1 LGHNA, CDR2 YSLEER. CDR3 size: 16 residues. The CDR3, as DNA: TGCGCCAGCAGCCAAGGAGCGGGACGGCGAACCGGGGAGCTGTTTTTT. This codes for CASSQGAGRRTGELFF.

At least ten counts were recorded for this clonotype. The chain links TRBV27 to TRBJ1-1; D remains unclear. Germline V gives CDR1 MNHEY, CDR2 SMNVEV (reference sequence). The CDR3 runs 13 residues. V was trimmed by 5 bases and J by 4 bases, leaving 11 bases between them. The CDR3 is CASSPLTLTEAFF. The CDR3 DNA sequence: TGTGCCAGCAGTCCCCTGACCCTCACTGAAGCTTTCTTT.

This clonotype was seen repeatedly, ten times or more. The chain joins TRBV12-3 or TRBV12-4 to TRBJ2-5; 7 nucleotides agree with TRBD2. The length of the CDR3 is 15 residues. V dropped 5 bases and J dropped 4; count of bases not matched to a gene: 10. In DNA form, the CDR3 reads TGTGCCAGCAGTCATGGCTGGGGGAGGGGAGAGACCCAGTACTTC. Translating it yields CASSHGWGRGETQYF.

This clonotype was counted at least ten times. The genes are TRBV6-5 and TRBJ2-1, with 8 nucleotides matching TRBD2. The germline gives CDR1 MNHEY, CDR2 SVGAGI. This CDR3 has 15 residues. Trimming at V came to 3 bases and at J to 2 bases, leaving 3 bases not matched to a gene. This CDR3 is CASSYGSGTYNEQFF. The CDR3 nucleotides are TGTGCCAGCAGTTATGGTAGCGGGACCTACAATGAGCAGTTCTTC.

Ten or more counts support this clonotype. V gene TRBV20-1 combines with J gene TRBJ1-2, with a weak D call TRBD1 (6 bases). Trimming took off 0 bases at V and 7 bases at J, with 18 bases between the two ends. The germline CDR1 and CDR2 sequences are DFQATT and SNEGSKA (reference sequence). The CDR3 covers 15 residues. CDR3 sequence reads: CSARDFGGRSSGYTF. CDR3 bases: TGCAGTGCTAGAGATTTTGGGGGGCGATCGAGTGGCTACACCTTC.

This clonotype has ten or more counts. The chain joins TRBV4-3 to TRBJ2-7; 7 bases line up with TRBD2. Germline CDR1 and CDR2: LGHNA and YSLEER. CDR3 size: 15 residues. J gave up 2 bases and V 1 base, and 5 bases lay outside the gene matches. CDR3 amino acids: CASSQASGPTYEQYF. CDR3 sequence (DNA): TGCGCCAGCAGCCAAGCTAGCGGTCCTACCTACGAGCAGTACTTC.

This clonotype occurred a few times. CDR3 sequence (DNA): TGCAGCGTTGAGGGTGTGGCCGGGACTAGCGTCTACGAGCAGTACTTC. It codes for CSVEGVAGTSVYEQYF. The rearrangement uses TRBV29-1 and TRBJ2-7; TRBD2 matches at 10 bases. Germline V CDR1 and CDR2: SQVTM, ANQGSEA. Trimming at V came to 3 bases and at J to 3 bases, leaving 11 bases not matched to a gene. The CDR3 totals 16 residues.

In its sample, this clonotype was seen many times. The V call is TRBV28, the J call TRBJ2-5, with TRBD2 matching 8 bases. CDR3 size: 15 residues. V lost 7 bases to trimming and J lost 2 bases; unmatched junction nucleotides: 9. Germline V CDR1 and CDR2: MDHEN, SYDVKM. For the CDR3, the DNA is TGTGCCAGCAAAACTACTAGCGGCCCACAAGAGACCCAGTACTTC. This gives the protein CASKTTSGPQETQYF.